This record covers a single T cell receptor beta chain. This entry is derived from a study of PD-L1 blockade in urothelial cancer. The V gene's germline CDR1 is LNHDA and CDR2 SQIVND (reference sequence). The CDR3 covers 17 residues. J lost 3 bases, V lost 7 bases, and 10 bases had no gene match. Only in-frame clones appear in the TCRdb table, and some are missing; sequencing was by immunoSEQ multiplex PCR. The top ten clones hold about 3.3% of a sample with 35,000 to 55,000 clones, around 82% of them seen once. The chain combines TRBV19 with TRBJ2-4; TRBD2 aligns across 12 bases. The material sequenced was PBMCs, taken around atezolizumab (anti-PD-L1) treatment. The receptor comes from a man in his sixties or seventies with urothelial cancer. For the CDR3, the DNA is TGTGCCAGTACCCCGGGACTAGCGGGCGGGAGCAAAAACATTCAGTACTTC. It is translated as CASTPGLAGGSKNIQYF.